The rows below give T cell receptor beta chains drawn from one sample of a study of CD8+ T cells in alopecia areata. Produced via immunoSEQ multiplex PCR; TCRdb's table is partial and in-frame only. The sample includes 200,000 or so clones, around three fifths seen only once; the top ten take just over 0.45%. Sequences were derived from CD4+ T cells sorted from blood, sampled at week 0. The receptors were gathered from a human donor with alopecia areata. Both conserved end residues are part of each CDR3. A D gene is named only where the DNA matches it firmly. The size entry is marked missing in some rows and otherwise reads once, few, many or a size class.

>-|TRBJ1-1|TRBD1|TRBV18
CASSQDRFEAFF
TGTGCCAGCTCACAGGACAGGTTTGAAGCTTTCTTT
>-|TRBJ2-3|-|TRBV11-1
CASSRSGQYVTQYF
TGTGCCAGCAGCCGATCAGGCCAATATGTCACGCAGTATTTT
>-|TRBJ1-4|TRBD1|TRBV29-1
CSVAGTGNEKLFF
TGCAGCGTTGCCGGGACAGGGAACGAAAAACTGTTTTTT
>once|TRBJ2-7|-|TRBV10-3
CAISESMGGGSSYEQYF
TGTGCCATCAGTGAGTCGATGGGGGGAGGTAGCTCCTACGAGCAGTACTTC
>-|TRBJ2-3|-|TRBV4-2
CASSQPPPSRADTQYF
TGTGCCAGCAGCCAACCGCCCCCTTCGCGGGCAGATACGCAGTATTTT
>-|TRBJ2-2|-|TRBV7-9
CASSLRLAGELFF
TGTGCCAGCAGCCTCCGGTTAGCCGGGGAGCTGTTTTTT
>-|TRBJ1-1|-|TRBV20-1
CSARDATEAFF
TGCAGTGCTAGAGATGCTACTGAAGCTTTCTTT
>few|TRBJ1-2|-|TRBV2
CAISQGFYGYTF
TGTGCCATCTCACAGGGTTTTTATGGCTACACCTTC
>-|TRBJ2-3|TRBD1|TRBV29-1
CSVETGILDTQYF
TGCAGCGTTGAGACAGGGATTTTGGATACGCAGTATTTT
>-|TRBJ2-1|-|TRBV4-1
CASSRIRDYNEQFF
TGCGCCAGCAGCCGGATCAGGGACTACAATGAGCAGTTCTTC
>-|TRBJ1-3|-|TRBV15
CATSRGTGSGNTIYF
TGTGCCACCAGCAGAGGTACAGGCTCTGGAAACACCATATATTTT
>-|TRBJ2-7|-|TRBV5-1
CASSLASRSEQYF
TGCGCCAGCAGCTTGGCGTCTAGGTCGGAGCAGTACTTC
>few|TRBJ1-3|-|TRBV5-4
CASSPAGGTAGNTIYF
TGTGCCAGCAGCCCGGCGGGGGGAACGGCCGGAAACACCATATATTTT
>-|TRBJ2-1|TRBD1|TRBV11-2
CASSFSWTGYNEQFF
TGTGCCAGCAGCTTTAGTTGGACAGGGTACAATGAGCAGTTCTTC
>-|TRBJ2-7|TRBD1|TRBV11-2
CASSLRTGSYEQYF
TGTGCCAGCAGCCTCCGGACAGGTTCCTACGAGCAGTACTTC
>-|TRBJ1-1|-|TRBV6-6
CASIQNTEAFF
TGTGCCAGCATACAGAACACTGAAGCTTTCTTT
>-|TRBJ2-7|TRBD1|TRBV18
CASSPRTGPYEQYF
TGTGCCAGCTCACCTAGGACAGGCCCCTACGAGCAGTACTTC
>few|TRBJ1-5|TRBD1|TRBV30
CAWSEGTGDQPQHF
TGTGCCTGGAGTGAAGGGACAGGTGATCAGCCCCAGCATTTT
>-|TRBJ2-2|-|TRBV30
CAWSVQEPGELFF
TGTGCCTGGAGTGTACAGGAACCCGGGGAGCTGTTTTTT
>once|TRBJ2-5|-|TRBV30
CAWSVQVGETQYF
TGTGCCTGGAGTGTACAGGTGGGAGAGACCCAGTACTTC
>-|TRBJ2-4|TRBD1|TRBV30
CAWRGQGAAFAKNIQYF
TGTGCCTGGAGGGGACAGGGGGCTGCCTTCGCCAAAAACATTCAGTACTTC
>-|TRBJ2-5|TRBD2|TRBV7-9
CASSLGLAGGETQYF
TGTGCCAGCAGCTTAGGACTAGCGGGAGGAGAGACCCAGTACTTC
>-|TRBJ2-1|-|TRBV5-1
CASSHLYNEQFF
TGCGCCAGCAGCCATCTTTACAATGAGCAGTTCTTC
>-|TRBJ1-1|TRBD1|TRBV29-1
CSAYRGPLGTEAFF
TGCAGCGCTTACAGGGGGCCGCTGGGGACTGAAGCTTTCTTT
>-|TRBJ1-2|TRBD1|TRBV5-8
CASSLEGTGVPRGYTF
TGTGCCAGCAGCTTGGAAGGGACAGGGGTCCCTCGAGGCTACACCTTC
>-|TRBJ1-2|-|TRBV4-1
CASSQDPVGTRGGYTF
TGCGCCAGCAGCCAAGATCCAGTAGGCACCCGGGGGGGCTACACCTTC
>-|TRBJ1-1|-|TRBV30
CAWRRGETEAFF
TGTGCCTGGCGACGCGGGGAAACTGAAGCTTTCTTT